The sequence of this T cell receptor beta chain was determined in a study of blood T cell repertoires in COVID-19. Study at large: Sites across the United States, Italy and Spain contributed samples from acute and convalescent COVID-19.

The protocol was immunoSEQ multiplex PCR, while the TCRdb copy is restricted to in-frame clones and leaves out a portion. The sample lists around 170,000 clones, roughly four fifths seen once, with roughly 7.5% in the top ten. Germline assignment: CDR1 DFQATT and CDR2 SNEGSKA (reference sequence). J lost 5 bases, V lost 3 bases, and 5 bases had no gene match. The CDR3 covers 14 residues. The chain carries TRBV20-1 and TRBJ2-1; 9 bases agree with TRBD2. Sequencing was done on a sample of peripheral blood. The receptor was isolated from a woman aged 70-85 years with COVID-19, enrolled during active disease. CDR3 nucleotides: TGCAGTGCTAGTTGGGTAGCGGGGGACAATGAGCAGTTCTTC. Translated, it gives CSASWVAGDNEQFF.